The 14 T cell receptor beta chains below were found in one sample sequenced in a study of identical twins. MiXCR was run by TCRdb on the 5' RACE reads, yielding one entry per CDR3 protein. The data show 450,000 or so distinct CDR3 sequences, with about 13% seen just once and approximately 1% held by the top ten. These data also formed part of another study, on yellow fever vaccine responses in identical twins.

Sequencing input: CD4+ T cells sorted from blood. The receptors derive from a woman in her late teens or twenties in good health.

This clonotype appeared many times. The V call is TRBV4-2, the J call TRBJ2-7, with D perhaps TRBD1 or TRBD2 (5 bases each). Deletions cut 4 bases from V and 4 bases from J, with 23 bases between. This CDR3 is 17 amino acids long. The V gene's germline CDR1 is LGHNA and CDR2 YNFKEQ. The CDR3 DNA sequence: TGTGCCAGCAGCCGAACGAGTGGTGGGGGTAGTTTTTACGAGCAGTACTTC. Protein product: CASSRTSGGGSFYEQYF.

This clonotype was seen many times. This chain links TRBV20-1 with TRBJ2-2; no definite D call. This CDR3 is built from 13 residues. The V and J ends lost 2 bases and 4 bases respectively, with 8 bases between them. CDR1 and CDR2 from the germline V gene are DFQATT and SNEGSKA (reference sequence). CDR3 bases: TGCAGTGCTAGATCCCATCCCACCGGGGAGCTGTTTTTT. It yields the protein CSARSHPTGELFF.

The chain carries TRBV7-8 and TRBJ2-1, with 10 bases that match TRBD1. The V segment lost 5 bases and the J segment 9 bases; nucleotides outside the gene matches: 10. This CDR3 is built from 15 residues. CDR1 is SGHVS and CDR2 is FQNEAQ in the germline V gene. The CDR3 nucleotides read TGTGCCAGCAGCCAGGGACAGGGGAGGGGGTTTGAGCAGTTCTTC. This translates into CASSQGQGRGFEQFF. The variable domain in full, with the rest retrieved from reference TRBV7-8 and TRBJ2-1, is GAGVSQSPRYKVAKRGQDVALRCDPISGHVSLFWYQQALGQGPEFLTYFQNEAQLDKSGLPSDRFFAERPEGSVSTLKIQRTQQEDSAVYLCASSQGQGRGFEQFFGPGTRLTVL.

V usage is TRBV11-1 and J usage is TRBJ2-2, with 12 bases that match TRBD1. Germline trimming cut 4 bases from V and 6 bases from J; bases unmatched to any gene: 12. The CDR3 runs 18 residues. The V gene's germline CDR1 is SGHAT and CDR2 FQDESV (reference sequence). The CDR3 protein is CASSYRRGTGGASGELFF. The CDR3 DNA reads as TGTGCCAGCAGCTACCGCCGGGGGACAGGGGGCGCTTCCGGGGAGCTGTTTTTT.

The rearrangement uses TRBV7-9 and TRBJ2-5, with TRBD2 as a possible D gene (7 bases). The length of the CDR3 is 15 residues. Germline CDR1 is SEHNR and CDR2 is FQNEAQ (reference sequence). Trimming left V 1 base short and J 1 base short, with 10 bases between. The CDR3: CASSLGGGLQETQYF. CDR3 coding DNA: TGTGCCAGCAGCTTAGGGGGGGGCCTCCAAGAGACCCAGTACTTC.

This clonotype occurred a few times. One junction end does not reproduce the germline sequence, and a read error may be involved. The genes are TRBV7-7 and TRBJ2-1; D is possibly TRBD1 (7 bases). Germline V CDR1 and CDR2: SSHAT, FNYEAQ (reference sequence). CDR3 length: 12 residues. CDR3 sequence: CASSFQGGEQFF. Here the CDR3 DNA reads TGTGCTAGCAGCTTCCAGGGGGGTGAGCAGTTCTTC.

A few counts support this clonotype. J is TRBJ2-5 and V is TRBV12-3 or TRBV12-4, with D perhaps TRBD1 (6 bases). Deletions cut 6 bases from V and 7 bases from J, with 12 bases between. CDR3 length: 12 residues. In DNA, the CDR3 is TGTGCCAGCAGAGTGACAGGCGTGACCCAGTACTTC. This encodes CASRVTGVTQYF.

A few counts support this clonotype. The chain has TRBV5-1 and TRBJ2-2; the D gene is possibly TRBD2 (6 bases). The CDR3 contains 16 residues. Germline V gene sequence: CDR1 SGHRS, CDR2 YFSETQ. Trimming removed 0 bases at V and 3 bases at J, with 12 bases between. This CDR3 is CASSLESGGHTGELFF. The CDR3 nucleotides are TGCGCCAGCAGCTTGGAGTCCGGGGGACACACCGGGGAGCTGTTTTTT.

The genes are TRBV7-3 and TRBJ2-6, with D possibly matching TRBD1 (5 bases). Germline CDR1 and CDR2: SGHTA and FQGTGA. This CDR3 spans 17 amino acids. Trimming took off 5 bases at V and 0 bases at J, with 14 bases between the two ends. The CDR3 here is CASSQRGSSSGANVLTF. The CDR3 bases are TGTGCCAGCAGCCAAAGGGGTAGCAGCTCTGGGGCCAACGTCCTGACTTTC. The full variable domain, completed using reference TRBV7-3 and TRBJ2-6, is GAGVSQTPSNKVTEKGKYVELRCDPISGHTALYWYRQSLGQGPEFLIYFQGTGAADDSGLPNDRFFAVRPEGSVSTLKIQRTERGDSAVYLCASSQRGSSSGANVLTFGAGSRLTVL.

V gene TRBV21-1 combines with J gene TRBJ2-1; the tabulated D call, TRBD1, remains unverified against the DNA. TRBV21-1 is recorded as a pseudogene. The CDR3 sequence is 16 residues long. The CDR3 region has the DNA TGTGCCAGCAGCAAAGTCGACAGCTACAATCCTAATGAGCAGTTCTTC. Translation gives CASSKVDSYNPNEQFF.

This clonotype was seen a few times. The CDR3 DNA sequence: TGTGCCAGCTCACCTCCGGGACAGGCTAACACCGGGGAGCTGTTTTTT. It codes for CASSPPGQANTGELFF. The rearrangement joins TRBV18 to TRBJ2-2; 8 bases agree with TRBD1. Germline CDR1 reads KGHSH; CDR2 reads LQKENI. V was clipped by 3 bases and J by 2 bases; unmatched bases: 5. This CDR3 is built from 16 residues.

The chain recombines TRBV6-1 with TRBJ2-7, with TRBD1 identical over 9 bases. Germline V gene lookup returns CDR1 MNHNS and CDR2 SASEGT. This CDR3 region has 16 residues. Trimming at V came to 5 bases and at J to 5 bases, leaving 13 bases not matched to a gene. The CDR3 spells CASSIKTGTGLHEQYF. DNA for the CDR3: TGTGCCAGCAGTATTAAAACCGGGACAGGGCTCCACGAGCAGTACTTC.

The chain joins TRBV9 to TRBJ2-7; 8 bases align to TRBD2. The trim removed 1 base at V and 5 bases at J, leaving 5 bases unmatched. There are 14 residues in the CDR3. CDR1 and CDR2 (germline): SGDLS, YYNGEE. CDR3 protein: CASSVSPGGNEQYF. CDR3 nucleotide sequence: TGTGCCAGCAGCGTATCCCCGGGGGGGAACGAGCAGTACTTC.

A few counts support this clonotype. V and J are TRBV12-3 or TRBV12-4 and TRBJ2-5; D uncertain. V was trimmed by 5 bases and J by 5 bases, leaving 12 bases between them. This CDR3 spans 13 amino acids. CDR3 loop: CASSLHPIETQYF. DNA for the CDR3: TGTGCCAGCAGTCTTCACCCCATTGAGACCCAGTACTTC.